This record covers a single T cell receptor (beta chain). This entry is derived from a study of control samples from healthy donors and cancer patients. The V gene's germline CDR1 is MDHEN and CDR2 SYDVKM. The CDR3 covers 18 residues. The junction had 7 bases not matched to a gene; V was cut back by 2 bases and J by 0 bases. Using immunoSEQ multiplex PCR, the repertoire was profiled, and TCRdb retains in-frame clones only, with some absent. The repertoire holds tens of thousands of clones, with 84% as singletons. V usage is TRBV28 and J usage is TRBJ1-5; the match to TRBD1 covers 10 bases. Sample: PBMCs. The receptor was isolated from a woman between 45 and 65 years old with lung cancer. This CDR3 reads CASSLGGQGSYSNQPQHF. The CDR3 DNA is TGTGCCAGCAGTTTAGGGGGACAGGGGAGCTATAGCAATCAGCCCCAGCATTTT.